This T cell receptor (beta chain) derives from a study of cytomegalovirus exposure and HLA in healthy donors. Study-level points and caveats: The study found most TCR sequences rare, yet found some public TCRs in many donors. It was reported in a later analysis that an Asian-associated ancestry cluster showed fewer N-insertions than the roughly 670-donor mean. Available immune exposure information was restricted to CMV serostatus only.

The primer mix had 60 Vbeta and 13 Jbeta primers. Profiled with immunoSEQ multiplex PCR; TCRdb holds only in-frame clones, not every one. The sample gives approximately 100,000 clones, about nine tenths of which show up once; around a tenth is in the top ten. Worth noting for this clone: The antigen remains undetermined.

This clonotype was sampled from a young man in good health and CMV-seropositive. Material for sequencing was PBMCs.

CDR3 nucleotide sequence: TGTGCCATCAGTGAGAGACTCTCCTACGAGCAGTACTTC. It codes for CAISERLSYEQYF. V usage is TRBV10-3 and J usage is TRBJ2-7; D remains ambiguous. This CDR3 comprises 13 residues. Trimming pared 2 bases from V and 0 bases from J, leaving 5 bases between. Per the germline V gene, CDR1 is ENHRY and CDR2 is SYGVKD.